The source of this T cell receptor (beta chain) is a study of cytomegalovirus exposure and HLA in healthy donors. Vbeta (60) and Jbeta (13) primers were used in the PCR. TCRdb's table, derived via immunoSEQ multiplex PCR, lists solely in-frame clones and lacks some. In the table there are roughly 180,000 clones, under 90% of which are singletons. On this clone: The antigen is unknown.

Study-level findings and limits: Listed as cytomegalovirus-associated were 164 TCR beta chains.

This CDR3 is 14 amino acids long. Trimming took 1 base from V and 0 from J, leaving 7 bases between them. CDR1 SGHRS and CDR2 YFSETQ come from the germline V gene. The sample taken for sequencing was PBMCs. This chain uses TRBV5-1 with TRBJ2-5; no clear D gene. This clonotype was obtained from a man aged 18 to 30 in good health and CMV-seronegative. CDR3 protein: CASSLLGNQETQYF. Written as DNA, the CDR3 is TGCGCCAGCAGCTTGTTGGGCAACCAAGAGACCCAGTACTTC.